The clone carrying this TCR beta chain showed up just a few times. This sample is drawn from a study of Graves' ophthalmopathy and Graves' hyperthyroidism. RNA transcripts yielded amplified TCR beta CDR3 regions. Second-round multiplex PCR came after a first-round RT-PCR that employed HTBI primers. Using its own MiXCR run on the multiplex PCR reads, TCRdb lists one record per CDR3 protein. Here the sample spans 650,000 to 800,000 distinct CDR3 sequences, approximately 39% being singletons. The TCR was taken from an adult man with Graves' ophthalmopathy. Sample: peripheral blood.

The CDR3 spells CASSYGGGGSAQHF. The CDR3 DNA reads as TGTGCCAGCAGTTATGGTGGGGGGGGGTCGGCCCAGCATTTT. The genes are TRBV6-6 and TRBJ1-5, with D perhaps TRBD1 (5 bases). This CDR3 region has 14 residues. V was cut by 3 bases and J by 11 bases, with 17 bases left in between. CDR1 is MNHNY, CDR2 SVGAGI, per germline (reference sequence).